This note documents a single T cell receptor beta chain sequence. The data derive from a study of blood T cell repertoires in COVID-19. Background on the study: Sources were T cells, B-cell-depleted T cells, or PBMCs; the material itself was cDNA or gDNA.

This CDR3 is 11 amino acids long. Per the germline V gene, CDR1 is MNHEY and CDR2 is SVGEGT. The ends were cut back, 5 bases at V and 7 bases at J, with 8 bases in the middle. Method: immunoSEQ multiplex PCR; TCRdb's copy keeps in-frame clones and lacks some. The profile covers approximately 100,000 clones, with 85% to 90% appearing a single time and 4% to 5% taken by the ten largest. The sample consisted of peripheral blood. V gene TRBV6-2 or TRBV6-3 combines with J gene TRBJ2-5, with D hard to call. The sequence derives from a human donor with COVID-19, enrolled during active disease. The donor label of this sample is uncertain. Here the CDR3 DNA reads TGTGCCAGCAGTCCCAGTGGGACCCAGTACTTC. Protein sequence: CASSPSGTQYF.